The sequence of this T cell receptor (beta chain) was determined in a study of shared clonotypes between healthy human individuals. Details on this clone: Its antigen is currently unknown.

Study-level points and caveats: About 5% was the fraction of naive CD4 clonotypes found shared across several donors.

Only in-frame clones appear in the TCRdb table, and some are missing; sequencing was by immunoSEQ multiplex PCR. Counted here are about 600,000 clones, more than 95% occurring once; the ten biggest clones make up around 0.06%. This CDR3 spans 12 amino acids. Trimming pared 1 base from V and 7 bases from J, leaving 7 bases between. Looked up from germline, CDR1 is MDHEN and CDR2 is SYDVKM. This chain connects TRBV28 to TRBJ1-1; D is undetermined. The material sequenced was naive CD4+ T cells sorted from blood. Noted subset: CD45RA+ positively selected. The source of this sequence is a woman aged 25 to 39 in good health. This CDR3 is CASSLFPGEAFF. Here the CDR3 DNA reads TGTGCCAGCAGTTTATTCCCGGGTGAAGCTTTCTTT.